These T cell receptor beta chains were read from a single sample in a study of T cells in tuberculosis. The table came from immunoSEQ multiplex PCR; TCRdb's copy has only in-frame clones and leaves some out. The sample carries about 22,000 clones, more than 95% recorded once. Source material: PBMCs. The receptors shown here come from a donor aged 10-29 years with latent tuberculosis or without tuberculosis infection. The CDR3 runs from the conserved cysteine through the conserved F or W. A D gene is named only where the DNA matches it firmly. Clone size is stated in some rows and not others, as once, few, many or a class when expanded.

D gene	clone size	J gene	V gene	CDR3 protein	CDR3 DNA
TRBD2	-	TRBJ2-7	TRBV29-1	CSVARTSGVYEQYF	TGCAGCGTTGCCAGAACTAGCGGGGTCTACGAGCAGTACTTC
TRBD2	-	TRBJ2-3	TRBV27	CASSLIASGPWGTDTQYF	TGTGCCAGCAGTTTAATTGCTAGCGGGCCCTGGGGGACAGATACGCAGTATTTT
-	once	TRBJ2-5	TRBV4-3	CASSQTLGQPQETQYF	TGCGCCAGCAGCCAAACCCTAGGACAGCCCCAAGAGACCCAGTACTTC
-	-	TRBJ2-2	TRBV4-1	CASSHPSSGTRTAPVTGELFF	TGCGCCAGCAGCCACCCTTCTTCCGGGACCAGGACAGCGCCCGTCACCGGGGAGCTGTTTTTT
TRBD1	-	TRBJ1-2	TRBV18	CASSPGQGAWDGYTF	TGTGCCAGCTCACCCGGACAGGGGGCCTGGGATGGCTACACCTTC
-	-	TRBJ2-1	TRBV7-3	CASSPGRRLNYNEQFF	TGTGCCAGCAGCCCAGGGAGGCGGCTCAACTACAATGAGCAGTTCTTC
TRBD1	-	TRBJ2-2	TRBV6-5	CASSYTGQGRAGELFF	TGTGCCAGCAGTTACACCGGACAGGGGCGGGCCGGGGAGCTGTTTTTT
TRBD1	-	TRBJ2-7	TRBV6-5	CASSYRTQGAYEQYF	TGTGCCAGCAGTTACCGGACACAGGGGGCTTACGAGCAGTACTTC
TRBD2	once	TRBJ2-1	TRBV6-1	CASSSGLSPLGEQFF	TGTGCCAGCAGTTCGGGACTATCCCCCCTGGGTGAGCAGTTCTTC
-	-	TRBJ1-2	TRBV21-1	CASPRRGAILVGYTF	TGTGCCAGCCCAAGGCGGGGGGCGATATTGGTTGGCTACACCTTC
-	once	TRBJ1-1	TRBV23-1	CASSQFDGGLEAFF	TGCGCCAGCAGTCAATTCGATGGGGGCCTGGAAGCTTTCTTT
-	-	TRBJ2-2	TRBV1	CTSSQDRRLAGEYTGELFF	TGCACCAGCAGCCAAGACAGACGACTAGCGGGAGAGTACACCGGGGAGCTGTTTTTT
TRBD1	-	TRBJ1-2	TRBV5-3	CARSFGTGGGYTF	TGTGCCAGAAGCTTCGGGACAGGGGGTGGCTACACCTTC
-	once	TRBJ1-2	TRBV7-2	CASSSLLGANYGYTF	TGTGCCAGCAGCTCCCTCTTAGGAGCTAACTATGGCTACACCTTC
-	-	TRBJ1-1	TRBV19	CASKIVSRGVTEAFF	TGTGCCAGTAAAATTGTGAGCAGGGGTGTCACTGAAGCTTTCTTT
TRBD1	-	TRBJ2-6	TRBV5-6	CASTLQGSGANVLTF	TGTGCCAGCACCCTACAGGGGTCTGGGGCCAACGTCCTGACTTTC
-	-	TRBJ2-7	TRBV21-1	CASSRCTIDLPEQYF	TGTGCCAGCAGCAGATGCACTATCGATCTCCCCGAGCAGTACTTC
TRBD2	-	TRBJ2-1	TRBV14	CASSPLAGIDNEQFF	TGTGCCAGCAGCCCCCTAGCGGGAATAGACAATGAGCAGTTCTTC
-	-	TRBJ1-6	TRBV19	CASSMPGRDNSPLHF	TGTGCCAGTAGTATGCCAGGGCGTGATAATTCACCCCTCCACTTT
TRBD1	-	TRBJ2-7	TRBV10-2	CASSLGGTGGYEQYF	TGCGCCAGCAGCCTGGGGGGGACAGGGGGGTACGAGCAGTACTTC
-	-	TRBJ2-7	TRBV9	CASSGPAKPYEQYF	TGTGCCAGCAGCGGTCCAGCGAAACCCTACGAGCAGTACTTC